Shown below are 32 T cell receptor beta chains from a single sample sequenced in a study of vaccination and CD4 T cells after COVID-19. Cultured CD4+ T cells had their DNA profiled by the Oncomine TCR Beta short-read assay. MiXCR, run by TCRdb on the PCR reads, gives a single entry per CDR3 protein. The sample has 4,100 or so distinct CDR3 sequences, about 21% seen once. Treatment given: approximately 9-day PBMC culture with coronavirus spike peptide pools or control peptides (ViraFEST assay). Which antigens these TCRs recognize remains unknown. The sequenced sample consisted of CD4+ T cells from blood, cultured in vitro. The receptor source for this set is a human donor who had recovered from COVID-19.

This clonotype was observed a handful of times. This chain joins TRBV12-3 or TRBV12-4 and TRBJ2-7; possible D gene TRBD2, 5 bases. V shed 6 bases and J shed 3 bases, with 12 bases lying between them. The CDR3 length is 13 residues. CDR3 residues: CASSEGRIYEQYF. CDR3 sequence (DNA): TGTGCCAGCAGCGAGGGCAGGATCTACGAGCAGTACTTC.

A few counts support this clonotype. The CDR3 sequence: CASRQKGPSTYEQYF. The CDR3 DNA is TGTGCCAGCAGACAGAAGGGACCGTCTACCTACGAGCAGTACTTC. The V and J genes are TRBV6-1 and TRBJ2-7; possibly TRBD1 or TRBD2 for D (5 bases each). CDR1 is MNHNS and CDR2 is SASEGT in the germline V gene. V lost 6 bases to trimming and J lost 2 bases, with 17 bases between them. This CDR3 contains 15 residues.

The chain has TRBV6-5 and TRBJ2-7, with 8 bases fitting TRBD2. Germline lookup yields CDR1 MNHEY and CDR2 SVGAGI. With 5 bases clipped from V and 1 base from J, the junction kept 10 bases outside the gene matches. CDR3 length: 16 residues. CDR3 region: CASSNPSGGLSYEQYF. CDR3 DNA sequence: TGTGCCAGCAGTAACCCGAGCGGGGGTTTATCCTACGAGCAGTACTTC.

In its sample, this clonotype ranks as medium-sized. The V and J genes are TRBV27 and TRBJ1-2, with D uncertain. V was trimmed by 6 bases and J by 0 bases, leaving 14 bases between them. CDR1 is MNHEY, CDR2 SMNVEV, per germline (reference sequence). The CDR3 has 15 residues. CDR3 DNA: TGTGCCAGCAGCCCCGCGTGGCATTCTAACTATGGCTACACCTTC. This gives the protein CASSPAWHSNYGYTF.

By frequency in the sample, this clonotype is medium-sized. V is TRBV20-1 and J is TRBJ2-3; perhaps TRBD1 as D (6 bases). The CDR3 spans 15 residues. Trimming took 5 bases from V and 3 from J, leaving 18 bases between them. Germline assignment: CDR1 DFQATT and CDR2 SNEGSKA (reference sequence). The chain's CDR3 is CSAGPTGTSTDTQYF. The CDR3 DNA follows: TGCAGTGCTGGCCCTACAGGGACGAGTACAGATACGCAGTATTTT.

This clonotype was found a few times. This chain connects TRBV9 to TRBJ2-5, with 8 bases fitting TRBD2. There are 16 residues in the CDR3. Trimming removed 3 bases from V and 4 bases from J; junction bases left unmatched: 11. Germline V gene sequence: CDR1 SGDLS, CDR2 YYNGEE. CDR3 residues: CASSASGRGGGETQYF. Here the CDR3 DNA reads TGTGCCAGCAGCGCTAGCGGGCGGGGAGGCGGAGAGACCCAGTACTTC. The whole variable domain, remainder taken from reference TRBV9 and TRBJ2-5, is DSGVTQTPKHLITATGQRVTLRCSPRSGDLSVYWYQQSLDQGLQFLIQYYNGEERAKGNILERFSAQQFPDLHSELNLSSLELGDSALYFCASSASGRGGGETQYFGPGTRLLVL.

Only a few counts were recorded for this clonotype. The CDR3 loop is CASSTRTSGLTGELFF. In DNA, the CDR3 is TGTGCCAGCAGTACCCGGACTAGCGGGCTTACCGGGGAGCTGTTTTTT. V usage is TRBV27 and J usage is TRBJ2-2; 11 bases match TRBD2. Trimming at V came to 5 bases and at J to 5 bases, leaving 7 bases not matched to a gene. Germline V gene lookup returns CDR1 MNHEY and CDR2 SMNVEV (reference sequence). The CDR3 contains 16 residues.

This clonotype was recorded a few times. The CDR3 reads CASSLSRRTEAFF. The CDR3, as DNA: TGTGCCAGCAGCCTGAGCCGGAGGACTGAAGCTTTCTTT. The chain recombines TRBV14 with TRBJ1-1; D gene uncertain. The V gene lost 4 bases and the J gene lost 5 bases, with 11 bases spanning the gap. Per the germline V gene, CDR1 is SGHDN and CDR2 is FVKESK. The CDR3 extends over 13 amino acids.

This clonotype was counted only a few times. The chain links TRBV6-1 to TRBJ2-5; TRBD1 agrees at 8 bases. Germline V gene lookup returns CDR1 MNHNS and CDR2 SASEGT. V lost 4 bases and J lost 1; bases outside the gene matches: 2. The CDR3 spans 14 residues. The CDR3 here is CASSGGQAQETQYF. The CDR3 nucleotides read TGTGCCAGCAGTGGGGGACAGGCCCAAGAGACCCAGTACTTC.

This clonotype is medium-sized within its sample. The chain joins TRBV15 to TRBJ2-2; 7 bases align to TRBD2. The CDR3 loop spans 14 amino acids. The J segment lost 4 bases and the V segment lost 1 base, leaving 0 bases of the junction unmatched. Germline-derived CDR1 and CDR2 are LNHNV and YYDKDF (reference sequence). CDR3 amino acids: CATSRGEGTGELFF. Here the CDR3 DNA reads TGTGCCACCAGCAGAGGGGAGGGCACCGGGGAGCTGTTTTTT. Looking up the rest from reference TRBV15 and TRBJ2-2 gives the full variable domain: DAMVIQNPRYQVTQFGKPVTLSCSQTLNHNVMYWYQQKSSQAPKLLFHYYDKDFNNEADTPDNFQSRRPNTSFCFLDIRSPGLGDTAMYLCATSRGEGTGELFFGEGSRLTVL.

The chain uses TRBV30 and TRBJ2-5, with D unresolved. Germline V gene lookup returns CDR1 GTSNPN and CDR2 SVGIG (reference sequence). Deletions cut 0 bases from V and 5 bases from J, with 13 bases between. The CDR3 contains 14 residues. The CDR3 reads CAWSVLGSRETQYF. The CDR3 DNA is TGTGCCTGGAGTGTACTTGGTAGCCGGGAGACCCAGTACTTC.

The genes are TRBV7-9 and TRBJ1-1, with D unclear. Per the germline V gene, CDR1 is SEHNR and CDR2 is FQNEAQ (reference sequence). The CDR3 length is 13 residues. Trimming pared 3 bases from V and 5 bases from J, leaving 10 bases between. CDR3 coding DNA: TGTGCCAGCAGCTTGACGGGGTGGACTGAAGCTTTCTTT. Protein product: CASSLTGWTEAFF.

This clonotype is medium-sized (0.01 to 0.1%) within its sample. This chain's CDR3 is CATSDSQGGEETQYF. The CDR3, as DNA: TGTGCCACCAGTGATTCCCAGGGAGGGGAGGAGACCCAGTACTTC. The V and J genes are TRBV24-1 and TRBJ2-5; TRBD2 aligns across 7 bases. This CDR3 is 15 amino acids long. CDR1 KGHDR and CDR2 SFDVKD come from the germline V gene. J gave up 5 bases and V 2 bases, and 7 bases lay outside the gene matches.

This clonotype was seen a handful of times. This chain uses TRBV6-1 with TRBJ2-3; D unclear. The CDR3 totals 13 residues. V was cut by 8 bases and J by 2 bases, with 11 bases left in between. Germline CDR1 and CDR2: MNHNS and SASEGT. CDR3 sequence (DNA): TGTGCCAGCGGCCTAGGTCACACAGATACGCAGTATTTT. Translated, it gives CASGLGHTDTQYF.

This clonotype is medium-sized in the sample. The CDR3 protein is CASSPGGTSVETQYF. The CDR3 coding sequence is TGTGCCAGCAGCCCAGGGGGGACTAGCGTTGAGACCCAGTACTTC. The rearrangement uses TRBV11-2 and TRBJ2-5, with TRBD2 identical over 10 bases. The V and J ends lost 5 bases and 5 bases, in that order; junction bases with no gene match: 8. CDR3 size: 15 residues. From germline, CDR1 is SGHAT and CDR2 FQNNGV. The full variable domain, its missing parts supplied by reference TRBV11-2 and TRBJ2-5, is EAGVAQSPRYKIIEKRQSVAFWCNPISGHATLYWYQQILGQGPKLLIQFQNNGVVDDSQLPKDRFSAERLKGVDSTLKIQPAKLEDSAVYLCASSPGGTSVETQYFGPGTRLLVL.

By proportion, this clonotype is large. CDR3 bases: TGTGCCAGCAGCAAAGTGCCTAGCGGCGGAATAAAGCAAGAGACCCAGTACTTC. Amino acid sequence: CASSKVPSGGIKQETQYF. V and J are TRBV21-1 and TRBJ2-5; TRBD2 is the table's D call, not checked against the DNA. TRBV21-1 corresponds to a pseudogene. This CDR3 region has 18 residues.

Concerning this clonotype itself: A much larger clone is a single base away; this may be a read error. The rearrangement uses TRBV19 and TRBJ1-1; no clear D. The germline V gene encodes CDR1 LNHDA and CDR2 SQIVND (reference sequence). The CDR3 totals 12 residues. The CDR3 sequence is CAGRYANTEAFF. In DNA form, the CDR3 reads TGTGCCGGTAGGTATGCAAACACTGAAGCTTTCTTT.

In DNA form, the CDR3 reads TGTGCCAGCAGCTTGGCCGGACAGGGTGGGGCTTTCTTT. Protein: CASSLAGQGGAFF. The rearrangement uses TRBV5-6 and TRBJ1-1, with 8 bases identical to TRBD1. This CDR3 is built from 13 residues. Losses at the gene ends were 0 bases for V and 11 bases for J; bases not matched to a gene: 6. CDR1 is SGHDT and CDR2 is YYEEEE in the germline V gene.

This clonotype was observed a handful of times. The chain uses TRBV10-1 and TRBJ2-1; 10 bases align to TRBD2. Per the germline V gene, CDR1 is WNHNN and CDR2 is SYGVQD (reference sequence). The CDR3 has 15 residues. V dropped 5 bases and J dropped 1; count of bases not matched to a gene: 2. The CDR3 reads CASSSSGGSYNEQFF. The CDR3 DNA reads TGCGCCAGCAGTTCTAGCGGGGGATCCTACAATGAGCAGTTCTTC.

The V and J genes are TRBV7-9 and TRBJ2-7; no definite D call. This CDR3 has 13 residues. The ends were cut back, 1 base at V and 6 bases at J, with 10 bases in the middle. Germline V lookup: CDR1 SEHNR, CDR2 FQNEAQ (reference sequence). CDR3 sequence: CASSLEGQREQYF. CDR3 DNA sequence: TGTGCCAGCAGCTTAGAGGGCCAGCGCGAGCAGTACTTC.

This chain uses TRBV6-1 with TRBJ2-7; 7 bases fit TRBD1. Germline loops: CDR1 MNHNS, CDR2 SASEGT. V lost 2 bases and J lost 2; bases outside the gene matches: 6. The CDR3 is 15 residues long. CDR3: CASSERQGMAYEQYF. The CDR3 DNA is TGTGCCAGCAGTGAAAGACAGGGAATGGCCTACGAGCAGTACTTC.

The chain combines TRBV12-3 or TRBV12-4 with TRBJ2-7, with D tentatively TRBD1 (5 bases). Trimming removed 8 bases from V and 4 bases from J, with 15 bases in between. This CDR3 is 13 amino acids long. CDR3 sequence: CASGASPVYEQYF. CDR3 sequence (DNA): TGTGCCAGCGGGGCCTCCCCAGTTTACGAGCAGTACTTC.

Sample share makes this clonotype medium-sized. This chain connects TRBV6-5 to TRBJ2-2; 8 positions agree with TRBD1. CDR1 MNHEY and CDR2 SVGAGI come from the germline V gene. The CDR3 contains 16 residues. Germline trimming cut 4 bases from V and 2 bases from J; bases unmatched to any gene: 6. Written as DNA, the CDR3 is TGTGCCAGCAGTTCGTATTCAGGGGGCAACACCGGGGAGCTGTTTTTT. This translates into CASSSYSGGNTGELFF.

This clonotype is medium-sized. Here the CDR3 reads CASSYSRGGYGYTF. The CDR3 DNA is TGTGCCAGCAGTTACTCGAGAGGGGGCTATGGCTACACCTTC. The chain links TRBV6-5 to TRBJ1-2; maybe TRBD1 (6 bases). Germline V gene sequence: CDR1 MNHEY, CDR2 SVGAGI. The CDR3 is 14 amino acids. V was pared by 0 bases and J by 4 bases, with 9 bases between.

This clonotype is categorized as medium-sized. In DNA form, the CDR3 reads TGTGCCAGTAGTATAGAGGACAGGGGCCACGAGCAGTACTTC. As protein: CASSIEDRGHEQYF. The V call is TRBV19, the J call TRBJ2-7; the match to TRBD1 covers 9 bases. Germline CDR1 and CDR2: LNHDA and SQIVND (reference sequence). The CDR3 totals 14 residues. V was clipped by 0 bases and J by 5 bases; unmatched bases: 2.

As regards this clonotype: A much larger clone differs by one base, so this may be a read error. The chain employs TRBV27 and TRBJ1-5; no clear D. CDR1 is MNHEY and CDR2 is SMNVEV in the germline V gene (reference sequence). The CDR3 sequence is 17 residues long. The CDR3 loop is CTSSLYGGEYSNQPQHF. The CDR3 DNA is TGTACCAGCAGTTTATACGGCGGAGAGTATAGCAATCAGCCCCAGCATTTT.

This clonotype ranks as medium-sized. V is TRBV20-1 and J is TRBJ1-2, with a possible D match to TRBD1 (6 bases). V was pared by 6 bases and J by 5 bases, with 16 bases between. CDR3 length equals 13 residues. Germline CDR1 and CDR2: DFQATT and SNEGSKA (reference sequence). This CDR3 reads CSALAGGGYGYTF. CDR3 nucleotide sequence: TGCAGTGCCCTTGCCGGGGGCGGGTATGGCTACACCTTC.

This chain links TRBV19 with TRBJ2-5; 11 bases match TRBD2. The junction had 7 bases not matched to a gene; V was cut back by 0 bases and J by 7 bases. The CDR3 has 16 amino acids. The germline gives CDR1 LNHDA, CDR2 SQIVND (reference sequence). This chain's CDR3 is CASSIELAGAVGTQYF. DNA for the CDR3: TGTGCCAGTAGTATAGAACTAGCGGGGGCCGTCGGGACCCAGTACTTC. The whole variable domain, filled in from reference TRBV19 and TRBJ2-5, reads DGGITQSPKYLFRKEGQNVTLSCEQNLNHDAMYWYRQDPGQGLRLIYYSQIVNDFQKGDIAEGYSVSREKKESFPLTVTSAQKNPTAFYLCASSIELAGAVGTQYFGPGTRLLVL.

This clonotype was seen more than once but under ten times. This chain joins TRBV6-2 or TRBV6-3 and TRBJ2-7, with TRBD2 matching over 11 bases. CDR3 length: 14 residues. V gave up 7 bases and J gave up 2 bases; unmatched junction bases: 4. Germline V CDR1 and CDR2: MNHEY, SVGEGT. In nucleotides, the CDR3 is TGTGCCAGCACTAAACTAGCGGGGGCCTACGAGCAGTACTTC. It is translated as CASTKLAGAYEQYF.

This clonotype was detected only a few times. The rearrangement uses TRBV7-8 and TRBJ2-3; 9 bases map to TRBD2. J gave up 0 bases and V 1 base, and 8 bases lay outside the gene matches. The CDR3 contains 18 residues. CDR1 and CDR2 from the germline V gene are SGHVS and FQNEAQ. The CDR3 spells CASSLVASGVTSTDTQYF. In DNA, the CDR3 is TGTGCCAGCAGCTTAGTCGCTAGCGGGGTGACTAGCACAGATACGCAGTATTTT.

This sequence joins TRBV18 and TRBJ1-3; the D gene is possibly TRBD1 (5 bases). V was pared by 3 bases and J by 0 bases, with 12 bases between. The CDR3 spans 16 residues. Germline V gives CDR1 KGHSH, CDR2 LQKENI. This chain's CDR3 is CASSPPGPSSGNTIYF. The CDR3 nucleotides are TGTGCCAGCTCACCTCCGGGACCTAGCTCTGGAAACACCATATATTTT. Combining the CDR3 with reference TRBV18 and TRBJ1-3 gives the whole variable domain NAGVMQNPRHLVRRRGQEARLRCSPMKGHSHVYWYRQLPEEGLKFMVYLQKENIIDESGMPKERFSAEFPKEGPSILRIQQVVRGDSAAYFCASSPPGPSSGNTIYFGEGSWLTVV.

This clonotype has more than one count but fewer than ten. This chain joins TRBV11-1 and TRBJ1-2; no reliable D call. V lost 5 bases and J 4 bases, leaving 11 bases between the germline ends. CDR1 SGHAT and CDR2 FQDESV come from the germline V gene (reference sequence). The CDR3 is 13 residues long. The CDR3 loop is CASSPGGTYGYTF. CDR3 coding DNA: TGTGCCAGCAGCCCCGGAGGAACCTATGGCTACACCTTC. The full variable domain, in which reference TRBV11-1 and TRBJ1-2 provide the parts outside the CDR3, is EAEVAQSPRYKITEKSQAVAFWCDPISGHATLYWYRQILGQGPELLVQFQDESVVDDSQLPKDRFSAERLKGVDSTLKIQPAELGDSAMYLCASSPGGTYGYTFGSGTRLTVV.